This TCR beta chain was observed in a study of response to subunit inactivated influenza vaccine. Notes on the study in general: Authors suggested few new T cells are recruited by each seasonal influenza vaccination.

At least ten counts were recorded for this clonotype. What it binds is not known. The germline V gene has CDR1 ENHRY and CDR2 SYGVKD. The CDR3 runs to 16 residues. After removal of 2 bases from V and 1 base from J, the junction contained 5 bases not matched to a gene. One entry per CDR3 protein results from TCRdb running MiXCR on the RT-PCR reads. Of more than 150,000 distinct CDR3 sequences listed, around 9% are singletons. The chain has TRBV10-3 and TRBJ2-3; TRBD2 matches 8 bases. The receptor comes from a man aged 50-60 years who received an inactivated influenza vaccine. The input for sequencing was non-naive T cells sorted from PBMCs, taken on the day of vaccination. In DNA form, the CDR3 reads TGTGCCATCAGTGAGGGGTTGACTAGCGGCACAGATACGCAGTATTTT. Protein product: CAISEGLTSGTDTQYF.